The entry that follows covers one TCR beta chain sequence. These data are taken from a study of blood T cell repertoires in COVID-19. Whole-study context: The origin of the acute and convalescent COVID-19 samples was the United States, Italy and Spain. PBMCs, B-cell-depleted T cells, or T cells provided the cDNA or gDNA that made up the material.

Under the authors' procedure: By means of reference gene primer amplification, nucleated cell counts were estimated. Assay used: immunoSEQ multiplex PCR; TCRdb lists only in-frame clones, some missing. Clone size and the V and J calls come from that table; the DNA yielded D and trimming. The sample carries hundreds of thousands of clones, around 87% recorded once. The V end lost 4 bases, the J end lost 8 bases, and 14 bases lay between the germline ends. Germline V gene lookup returns CDR1 SNHLY and CDR2 FYNNEI. The CDR3 sequence is 14 residues long. What was sequenced was peripheral blood. The rearrangement uses TRBV2 and TRBJ2-2, with D tentatively TRBD2 (6 bases). This clonotype was obtained from a woman aged 50 to 60 who had recovered from COVID-19. DNA of the CDR3: TGTGCCAGCAGTGTAAGGTCGGGAGAGGGGGAGCTGTTTTTT. It encodes CASSVRSGEGELFF.